This T cell receptor (beta chain) stems from a study of neurological immune-mediated disorders. 5'RACE with 10-nucleotide random UMIs generated the cDNA. MiXCR, run by TCRdb on the 5' RACE reads, gives a single entry per CDR3 protein. The repertoire has about 55,000 distinct CDR3 sequences, over 3.5% of them found once; the top ten carry roughly 2%. Points from the study as a whole: One related-CDR3 cluster, identified by phylogenetic grouping, held the repertoires of 18 of 34 multiple sclerosis patients and was a possible signature.

This clonotype has ten or more counts. Its antigen is not known. The germline CDR1 and CDR2 sequences are SGHRS and YFSETQ. The CDR3 loop spans 14 amino acids. After removal of 0 bases from V and 10 bases from J, the junction contained 9 bases not matched to a gene. Input was under 1.1 million sorted T cells, either CD4+ or CD8+. The TCR comes from a woman aged 40 to 49 with multiple sclerosis. This chain connects TRBV5-1 to TRBJ1-1, with 7 bases matching TRBD1. Material: CD4+ T cells from blood. DNA of the CDR3: TGCGCCAGCAGCTTGGACGTGACAGGGTCGCGAGCTTTCTTT. As protein: CASSLDVTGSRAFF.